A selection of T cell receptor beta chains follows, all from one sample in a study of cytomegalovirus exposure and HLA in healthy donors. Measured with immunoSEQ multiplex PCR; TCRdb has only the in-frame clones, and not every one. The table includes over 150,000 clones, approximately 80% detected once. Material for sequencing was PBMCs. These receptors were obtained from a man younger than 40 in good health and CMV-seropositive. CDR3s include the opening cysteine and the closing phenylalanine or tryptophan.

V gene,CDR3 protein
TRBV4-1,CASSHFTGSGAFLAKNIQYF
TRBV27,CASSPSGGNYGYTF
TRBV10-3,CAISEEREDSEQFF
TRBV2,CASSMTGCEAFF
TRBV10-3,CAISTTPALAGQETQYF
TRBV18,CASSPDREATQYF
TRBV6-6,CASSLSGTANTEAFF
TRBV6-5,CASSSYGQGWGSEQYF
TRBV5-6,CASSPWNEQGAADTQYF
TRBV5-5,CASSLGVKRTGIIDYGYTF
TRBV6-5,CASRKRESPYEQYF
TRBV29-1,CSVEDTSGTGETQYF
TRBV11-2,CASSLRQTGLDYGYTF
TRBV6-6,CASFGRGNQPQHF
TRBV20-1,CTPPSLDTQYF
TRBV11-2,CASSPLQGKDEKLFF
TRBV30,CAWSVVGKSSYNSPLHF
TRBV7-6,CASSPESAGANVLTF
TRBV4-2,CASSHLGQGREQYF
TRBV7-8,CASSMTGLSNQPQHF
TRBV29-1,CSVEDLRTPYGYTF
TRBV9,CASSVGGDTEAFF
TRBV7-3,CASKQNKGDTEAFF
TRBV19,CASSHGGTAVQFF
TRBV7-8,CASSLGARGSYEQYF
TRBV4-1,CASTFDRRNTEAFF